The present TCR beta chain was sequenced within a study of blood T cell repertoires in COVID-19. Germline-derived CDR1 and CDR2 are SQVTM and ANQGSEA. Deletions cut 1 base from V and 1 base from J, with 7 bases between. The CDR3 length is 13 residues. Method: immunoSEQ multiplex PCR; TCRdb's copy keeps in-frame clones and lacks some. Found here are about 170,000 clones, roughly 90% of them singletons; the top ten hold about 7%. The receptor's source is a woman aged 45-60 years who had recovered from COVID-19. The chain joins TRBV29-1 to TRBJ1-1; D is ambiguous. The material sequenced was PBMCs or T cells enriched from blood (not recorded which). CDR3 residues: CSVEARQNTEAFF. The CDR3 bases are TGCAGCGTTGAAGCCCGACAGAACACTGAAGCTTTCTTT.